Sequencing of this T cell receptor beta chain was carried out in a study of T-cell reconstitution after alpha-beta-depleted transplantation in children. Study-level points and caveats: Reported findings indicate that, about two months after transplant, alpha-beta T cells came from several hundred expanded clones, which were derived from non-depleted graft cells.

The authors prepared the TCRbeta library with unique molecular identifiers. MiXCR was run by TCRdb on the PCR reads, yielding one entry per CDR3 protein. The sample yields 480,000 or so distinct CDR3 sequences, approximately 10% seen once. Germline assignment: CDR1 SEHNR and CDR2 FQNEAQ (reference sequence). The CDR3 spans 12 residues. This clonotype was counted ten times or more. As yet, its antigen is unknown. A junction end diverges from the germline sequence, so it may reflect a read error. This chain uses TRBV7-9 with TRBJ2-3; D ambiguous. The sequencing here drew on PBMCs, taken before TCRalphabeta/CD19-depleted stem cell transplant. The clonotype originates from a child aged 2-15 years with inherited bone marrow failure, due to receive a stem cell transplant. CDR3 in amino acids: CASSLSVDTQYF. The CDR3 DNA reads TGCGCCAGCAGCTTGTCAGTGGATACGCAGTATTTT.